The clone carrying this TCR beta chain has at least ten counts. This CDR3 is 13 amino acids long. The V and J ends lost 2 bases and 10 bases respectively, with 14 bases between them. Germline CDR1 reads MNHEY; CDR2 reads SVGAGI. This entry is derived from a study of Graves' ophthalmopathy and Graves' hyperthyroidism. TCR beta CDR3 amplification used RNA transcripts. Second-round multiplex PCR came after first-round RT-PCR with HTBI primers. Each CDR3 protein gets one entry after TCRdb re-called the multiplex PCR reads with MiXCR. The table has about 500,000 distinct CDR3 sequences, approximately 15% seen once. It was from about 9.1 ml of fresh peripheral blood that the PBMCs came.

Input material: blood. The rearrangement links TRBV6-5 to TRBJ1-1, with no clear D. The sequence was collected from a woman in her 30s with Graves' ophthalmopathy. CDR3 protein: CASSYVGEARAFF. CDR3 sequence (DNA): TGTGCCAGCAGTTACGTCGGTGAAGCTCGAGCTTTCTTT.